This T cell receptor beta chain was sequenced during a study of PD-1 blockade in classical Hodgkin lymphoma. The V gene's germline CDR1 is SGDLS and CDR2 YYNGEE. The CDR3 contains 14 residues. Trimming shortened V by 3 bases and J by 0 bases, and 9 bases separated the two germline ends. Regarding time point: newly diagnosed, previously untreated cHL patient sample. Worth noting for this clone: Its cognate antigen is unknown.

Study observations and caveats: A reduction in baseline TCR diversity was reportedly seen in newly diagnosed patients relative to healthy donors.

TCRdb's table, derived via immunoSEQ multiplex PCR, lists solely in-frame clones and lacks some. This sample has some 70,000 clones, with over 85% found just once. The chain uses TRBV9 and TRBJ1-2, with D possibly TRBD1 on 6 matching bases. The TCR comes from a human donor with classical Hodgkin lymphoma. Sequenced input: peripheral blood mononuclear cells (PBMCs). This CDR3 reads CASSGTEANYGYTF. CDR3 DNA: TGTGCCAGCAGCGGGACAGAAGCTAACTATGGCTACACCTTC.